These 30 T cell receptor beta chains were sequenced from one sample in a study of T cell responses to AZD1222 COVID-19 vaccine (dated by TCRdb to about 2021). Library method: the immunoSEQ multiplex PCR assay. TCRdb carries this immuneACCESS record with in-frame sequences only. Its versions omit some clonotypes, under half of them owing to an unresolved V gene in the studies checked, with the rest unexplained. A total of about 130,000 clones appear in this sample, around 91% of them only once. The biggest ten clones account for 4% to 5.5% of the sample. According to the study, the label for this sample's time point signals: baseline before first vaccination. This sample's treatment or condition label indicates: meningococcal conjugate vaccine given as trial control. Sequencing used peripheral blood, obtained on day 0 of MenACWY control vaccination. The receptors shown here come from an adult in good health.

Here the CDR3 reads CASSPTGGTEAFF. The CDR3, as DNA: TGTGCCAGTAGCCCTACAGGGGGCACTGAAGCTTTCTTT. The genes are TRBV19 and TRBJ1-1; 8 bases are shared with TRBD1. CDR1 is LNHDA and CDR2 is SQIVND in the germline V gene (reference sequence). This CDR3 has 13 residues. The ends lost 6 bases at V and 4 bases at J; junction bases unmatched: 4.

The CDR3 here is CASSYGTGAYEQYF. CDR3 nucleotide sequence: TGCGCCAGCAGCTACGGGACAGGGGCCTACGAGCAGTACTTC. The V gene is TRBV5-1, the J gene TRBJ2-7; TRBD1 matches 10 bases. Germline loops: CDR1 SGHRS, CDR2 YFSETQ. This CDR3 spans 14 amino acids. Trimming removed 3 bases from V and 2 bases from J; junction bases left unmatched: 2.

The rearrangement joins TRBV19 to TRBJ1-2; D perhaps matches TRBD1 (5 bases). The germline CDR1 and CDR2 sequences are LNHDA and SQIVND (reference sequence). The CDR3 totals 15 residues. V lost 2 bases and J 7 bases, leaving 17 bases between the germline ends. This CDR3 reads CASSILNGGGGGYTF. The DNA for the CDR3 is TGTGCCAGTAGTATACTCAACGGGGGAGGTGGTGGCTACACCTTC.

The chain links TRBV5-6 to TRBJ2-7, with D perhaps being TRBD1 or TRBD2 (6 bases each). The germline V and J ends were trimmed by 0 bases and 5 bases, with 12 bases remaining between them. The CDR3 is 14 residues long. In germline, CDR1 is SGHDT, CDR2 YYEEEE. CDR3 protein: CASSLGRGLDEQYV. The CDR3 region has the DNA TGTGCCAGCAGCTTGGGACGGGGGCTGGACGAGCAGTACGTC.

This clone was recorded only once. This chain joins TRBV5-5 and TRBJ2-5; 8 bases are a match to TRBD2. This CDR3 is 18 amino acids long. V dropped 0 bases and J dropped 5; count of bases not matched to a gene: 15. Germline V gene lookup returns CDR1 SGHKS and CDR2 YYEKEE (reference sequence). The CDR3 DNA sequence: TGTGCCAGCAGCTTGGCAACTAGCGGAGGCCCCAGTAGGGAGACCCAGTACTTC. Its protein product is CASSLATSGGPSRETQYF.

The V and J genes are TRBV19 and TRBJ1-1; 9 bases align to TRBD1. Trimming removed 6 bases from V and 10 bases from J; junction bases left unmatched: 9. Germline CDR1 LNHDA, CDR2 SQIVND (reference sequence). The CDR3 runs to 13 residues. CDR3 sequence (DNA): TGTGCCAGTAGACCTGGACAGGGGTCCGCAGCTTTCTTT. Translation gives CASRPGQGSAAFF.

In its sample, this clone was seen once. V gene TRBV2 combines with J gene TRBJ2-1; 7 bases align to TRBD1. The CDR3 spans 16 residues. Trimming cost V 3 bases and J 4 bases; bases outside gene matches: 9. Germline values: CDR1 SNHLY, CDR2 FYNNEI. The CDR3 DNA sequence: TGTGCCAGCAGTGATCGCAGGGGGATTCGGTACAATGAGCAGTTCTTC. Protein product: CASSDRRGIRYNEQFF.

The rearrangement uses TRBV9 and TRBJ2-1, with 10 bases that match TRBD2. CDR1 is SGDLS and CDR2 is YYNGEE in the germline V gene. The J segment lost 7 bases and the V segment lost 1 base, leaving 2 bases of the junction unmatched. The CDR3 runs to 14 residues. This CDR3 reads CASSVLAGVNEQFF. CDR3 nucleotide sequence: TGTGCCAGCAGCGTACTAGCGGGAGTAAATGAGCAGTTCTTC.

The chain recombines TRBV12-3 or TRBV12-4 with TRBJ2-5; maybe TRBD1 (6 bases). CDR3 length: 13 amino acids. Trimming removed 5 bases from V and 4 bases from J, with 11 bases in between. DNA of the CDR3: TGTGCCAGCAGTGAACAGGGTTTAGAGACCCAGTACTTC. It is translated as CASSEQGLETQYF.

The J gene is TRBJ1-5, the V gene TRBV28, with a tentative D call TRBD1 (6 bases). This CDR3 has 19 residues. Deletions cut 6 bases from V and 0 bases from J, with 24 bases between. Germline lookup yields CDR1 MDHEN and CDR2 SYDVKM. CDR3 nucleotides: TGTGCCAGCAGAAGGACAGTCCCGGGACAATTTTATAGCAATCAGCCCCAGCATTTT. Amino acids: CASRRTVPGQFYSNQPQHF.

The rearrangement joins TRBV9 to TRBJ1-1; 9 nucleotides agree with TRBD1. V was pared by 3 bases and J by 5 bases, with 11 bases of the junction left unmatched. Germline CDR1 is SGDLS and CDR2 is YYNGEE. The CDR3 is 16 residues long. DNA for the CDR3: TGTGCCAGCAGCGCATCCCTCACAGGGGGCTATACTGAAGCTTTCTTT. Encoded protein: CASSASLTGGYTEAFF.

This clone was detected once. This sequence joins TRBV10-1 and TRBJ1-4; 9 bases fit TRBD1. Trimming removed 6 bases from V and 7 bases from J; junction bases left unmatched: 3. The length of the CDR3 is 13 residues. Germline-derived CDR1 and CDR2 are WNHNN and SYGVQD (reference sequence). CDR3 DNA sequence: TGCGCCAGCAGCACAGGGGGCAGTGAAAAACTGTTTTTT. It codes for CASSTGGSEKLFF.

The chain couples TRBV5-1 to TRBJ1-2; 7 bases agree with TRBD1. The CDR3 has 14 amino acids. Germline values: CDR1 SGHRS, CDR2 YFSETQ. V shed 0 bases and J 7 bases; nucleotides not matched to a gene: 6. CDR3 bases: TGCGCCAGCAGCTTGGGACAGGGAATGCGTGGCTACACCTTC. It encodes CASSLGQGMRGYTF.

The DNA of the CDR3 is TGTGCCACCAGCAGAGATTGGAATACAGCCCAAGAGACCCAGTACTTC. Its translation: CATSRDWNTAQETQYF. V and J are TRBV15 and TRBJ2-5, with D unresolved. V was cut by 0 bases and J by 1 base, with 12 bases left in between. This CDR3 spans 16 amino acids. Germline V gene lookup returns CDR1 LNHNV and CDR2 YYDKDF (reference sequence).

The chain uses TRBV3-1 (or the pseudogene TRBV3-2) and TRBJ2-2; D may correspond to TRBD1 or TRBD2 (6 bases each). Deletions cut 1 base from V and 2 bases from J, with 14 bases between. Germline V gene lookup returns CDR1 LGHDT and CDR2 YNNKEL (reference sequence). The CDR3 contains 17 residues. In DNA, the CDR3 is TGTGCCAGCAGCCAAGGGTTGACGGGGGCTAACACCGGGGAGCTGTTTTTT. It codes for CASSQGLTGANTGELFF.

This clone appeared a few times. V and J are TRBV9 and TRBJ2-3; unclear D gene. Trimming removed 6 bases at V and 3 bases at J, with 17 bases between. Looked up from germline, CDR1 is SGDLS and CDR2 is YYNGEE. This CDR3 has 15 amino acids. The CDR3 DNA sequence: TGTGCCAGCAACCAACCTGGGTCTCTGACAGATACGCAGTATTTT. It translates to CASNQPGSLTDTQYF.

The chain combines TRBV24-1 with TRBJ1-1, with 9 bases lining up with TRBD1. CDR1 is KGHDR, CDR2 SFDVKD, per germline. There are 18 residues in the CDR3. J was trimmed by 10 bases and V by 3 bases; bases with no gene match: 20. The CDR3 sequence is CATSDPTNGTGIIGGAFF. The CDR3 coding sequence is TGTGCCACCAGTGATCCTACAAACGGGACAGGGATTATTGGGGGAGCTTTCTTT.

The V call is TRBV2, the J call TRBJ2-2, with D uncertain. Per germline, CDR1 SNHLY and CDR2 FYNNEI. The CDR3 runs to 16 residues. V was trimmed by 3 bases and J by 0 bases, leaving 11 bases between them. CDR3 amino acids: CASSDGNRANTGELFF. CDR3 nucleotide sequence: TGTGCCAGCAGTGATGGTAACAGAGCGAACACCGGGGAGCTGTTTTTT. Full variable domain (remainder filled in from reference TRBV2 and TRBJ2-2): EPEVTQTPSHQVTQMGQEVILRCVPISNHLYFYWYRQILGQKVEFLVSFYNNEISEKSEIFDDQFSVERPDGSNFTLKIRSTKLEDSAMYFCASSDGNRANTGELFFGEGSRLTVL.

This clone was seen only once. V gene TRBV15 combines with J gene TRBJ2-7; a weak D match, TRBD2 (6 bases). Germline CDR1 is LNHNV and CDR2 is YYDKDF (reference sequence). Deletions cut 4 bases from V and 3 bases from J, with 19 bases between. This CDR3 comprises 16 residues. The CDR3 spells CATSMSKRGSNYEQYF. Written as DNA, the CDR3 is TGTGCCACCAGCATGAGTAAACGGGGGAGTAACTACGAGCAGTACTTC.

This rearrangement joins TRBV5-5 to TRBJ2-4; D is ambiguous. Trimming cost V 0 bases and J 0 bases, with 10 bases left between them. CDR3 length: 16 residues. Germline CDR1 SGHKS, CDR2 YYEKEE (reference sequence). CDR3 nucleotide sequence: TGTGCCAGCAGCTTGGTTAGTACTTTAGCCAAAAACATTCAGTACTTC. It specifies CASSLVSTLAKNIQYF.

The chain is built from TRBV6-6 and TRBJ2-3; D might be TRBD2 (6 bases). Germline loops: CDR1 MNHNY, CDR2 SVGAGI (reference sequence). Trimming took 8 bases from V and 3 from J, leaving 9 bases between them. CDR3 length: 12 residues. The CDR3 DNA follows: TGTGCCAGCCAGCGGGCGACAGATACGCAGTATTTT. Protein sequence: CASQRATDTQYF.

The J gene is TRBJ2-4, the V gene TRBV4-1, with TRBD2 matching over 9 bases. V lost 0 bases, J lost 0 bases, and 6 bases stayed unmatched. Germline lookup yields CDR1 MGHRA and CDR2 YSYEKL. This CDR3 has 18 amino acids. The CDR3 DNA sequence: TGCGCCAGCAGCCAAGAGGGGACTAGCAGCCTAGCCAAAAACATTCAGTACTTC. The encoded protein is CASSQEGTSSLAKNIQYF.

This sequence joins TRBV5-6 and TRBJ2-6; 11 bases fit TRBD1. This CDR3 region has 19 residues. After removal of 4 bases from V and 3 bases from J, the junction contained 12 bases not matched to a gene. The V gene's germline CDR1 is SGHDT and CDR2 YYEEEE. The CDR3 is CASSPKTDRGLGGANVLTF. Written as DNA, the CDR3 is TGTGCCAGCAGCCCCAAGACGGACAGGGGGCTAGGTGGGGCCAACGTCCTGACTTTC.

The gene calls are TRBV4-1 and TRBJ2-1; possibly TRBD1 for D (5 bases). Per germline, CDR1 MGHRA and CDR2 YSYEKL. V dropped 1 base and J dropped 0 bases, with 16 bases sitting between them. The CDR3 is 18 amino acids. CDR3 nucleotide sequence: TGCGCCAGCAGCCAAGTCGACATGGGGCTGAGCTCCTACAATGAGCAGTTCTTC. This codes for CASSQVDMGLSSYNEQFF.

V and J are TRBV11-2 and TRBJ2-5; the D is unclear. The CDR3 has 10 amino acids. Germline-derived CDR1 and CDR2 are SGHAT and FQNNGV. Trimming cost V 7 bases and J 5 bases, with 5 bases left between them. The CDR3 bases are TGTGCCAGCAAAAGGGAGACCCAGTACTTC. Its translation is CASKRETQYF.

The gene calls are TRBV28 and TRBJ2-2; 7 nucleotides match TRBD2. V lost 2 bases, J lost 4 bases, and 10 bases stayed unmatched. This CDR3 region has 17 residues. CDR1 and CDR2 from the germline V gene are MDHEN and SYDVKM. The CDR3 protein is CASSLGHEGLSTGELFF. The DNA of the CDR3 is TGTGCCAGCAGTTTAGGCCATGAGGGACTAAGCACCGGGGAGCTGTTTTTT.

The J gene is TRBJ2-5, the V gene TRBV18; 8 bases agree with TRBD1. CDR3 length: 15 residues. J gave up 5 bases and V 2 bases, and 7 bases lay outside the gene matches. Germline CDR1 is KGHSH and CDR2 is LQKENI. CDR3 in amino acids: CASSPRQGARETQYF. Written as DNA, the CDR3 is TGTGCCAGCTCACCAAGGCAGGGGGCACGGGAGACCCAGTACTTC.

V is TRBV11-3 and J is TRBJ2-3; 8 nucleotides agree with TRBD2. This CDR3 spans 16 amino acids. Germline V gene sequence: CDR1 SGHNT, CDR2 YENEEA. Trimming took 5 bases from V and 5 from J; bases not matched to a gene: 12. The CDR3 DNA reads TGTGCCAGCAGCACCAACGGTATAGCGGGAATAGATACGCAGTATTTT. Translation gives CASSTNGIAGIDTQYF.

The chain employs TRBV28 and TRBJ2-1; D might be TRBD1 or TRBD2, each matching 5 bases. V dropped 2 bases and J dropped 5 bases, with 19 bases sitting between them. CDR1 is MDHEN, CDR2 SYDVKM, per germline. The length of the CDR3 is 17 residues. The CDR3 bases are TGTGCCAGCAGTTTAGGTTACGGGATGGGGCTTGACAATGAGCAGTTCTTC. It yields the protein CASSLGYGMGLDNEQFF.

The J gene is TRBJ2-5, the V gene TRBV5-1; 11 positions match TRBD2. Trimming took 4 bases from V and 5 from J; bases not matched to a gene: 13. This CDR3 region has 17 residues. Germline CDR1 and CDR2: SGHRS and YFSETQ. For the CDR3, the DNA is TGCGCCAGCAGCCCAGGGGTGACTAGCGGGACGTTGGAGACCCAGTACTTC. Residues: CASSPGVTSGTLETQYF.